In its sample, the clone carrying this T cell receptor (beta chain) was seen a few times. Its target is unknown. This specimen belongs to a study of T cells in Graves' hyperthyroidism and ophthalmopathy. Findings of the study overall: Most clonotypes expanded in the thyroid (above 0.001) were also present in blood. The model forecast ophthalmopathy, anticipating it by a median about six months before onset.

TCR beta CDR3 regions were amplified from RNA transcripts. The primer set for the first-round RT-PCR of the TCR CDR3 was HTBI. Via MiXCR, TCRdb re-called the multiplex PCR reads, giving one row per CDR3 protein. The sample holds more than 300,000 distinct CDR3 sequences; around 14% are singletons and the top ten take 9.5% to 12%. The germline V gene encodes CDR1 SGDLS and CDR2 YYNGEE. V shed 3 bases and J shed 4 bases, with 17 bases lying between them. This CDR3 contains 16 residues. This clonotype was sampled from a woman aged 55-70 years with Graves' hyperthyroidism. Sequencing was done on a sample of blood. The rearrangement joins TRBV9 to TRBJ1-5; TRBD1 might be the D (6 bases). In nucleotides, the CDR3 is TGTGCCAGCAGCGCGGGAACGGGACATCTGAATCAGCCCCAGCATTTT. It codes for CASSAGTGHLNQPQHF.